The 25 T cell receptor beta chains reported below all come from one sample, sequenced in a study of vaccination and CD4 T cells after COVID-19. Treatment given: approximately 11-day PBMC culture with coronavirus spike peptide pools or control peptides (ViraFEST assay). Their antigens remain unidentified. The Oncomine TCR Beta short-read assay sequenced DNA from cultured CD4+ T cells. TCRdb analysed the PCR reads with MiXCR anew, one entry per CDR3 protein. The table has around 15,000 distinct CDR3 sequences, around 61% seen once. Input material: CD4+ T cells from blood, cultured in vitro. The receptors were gathered from a human donor who had recovered from COVID-19.

This clonotype was seen a handful of times. V gene TRBV10-3 combines with J gene TRBJ2-2; D gene uncertain. The CDR3 is made up of 14 amino acids. The germline CDR1 and CDR2 sequences are ENHRY and SYGVKD. The germline V and J ends were trimmed by 2 bases and 1 base, with 5 bases remaining between them. In nucleotides, the CDR3 is TGTGCCATCAGTGAGCGACAGAACACCGGGGAGCTGTTTTTT. Its translation is CAISERQNTGELFF.

DNA for the CDR3: TGCAGTGCGGCCCAGACAGGCCGAGGCGCTTTCTTT. Encoded protein: CSAAQTGRGAFF. V gene TRBV20-1 combines with J gene TRBJ1-1, with D tentatively TRBD1 (6 bases). Germline loops: CDR1 DFQATT, CDR2 SNEGSKA (reference sequence). V lost 6 bases to trimming and J lost 11 bases, with 19 bases between them. CDR3 length: 12 residues.

The J gene is TRBJ2-2, the V gene TRBV24-1; tentative D call: TRBD2 (6 bases). The CDR3 is 16 residues long. Trimming pared 0 bases from V and 1 base from J, leaving 8 bases between. Germline V lookup: CDR1 KGHDR, CDR2 SFDVKD. The CDR3 DNA follows: TGTGCCACCAGTGATTTGCGGCGGGAGAACACCGGGGAGCTGTTTTTT. This gives the protein CATSDLRRENTGELFF.

The table lists this clonotype with a few counts. The chain carries TRBV6-1 and TRBJ1-2, with D unresolved. The CDR3 is 12 amino acids. Trimming took 6 bases from V and 4 from J, leaving 9 bases between them. Per germline, CDR1 MNHNS and CDR2 SASEGT. The CDR3 is CASSLSAYGYTF. In DNA, the CDR3 is TGTGCCAGCAGCTTAAGTGCCTATGGCTACACCTTC.

In its sample, this clonotype was seen once. J is TRBJ2-7 and V is TRBV20-1; TRBD2 might be the D (6 bases). CDR3 length: 15 amino acids. V was trimmed by 1 base and J by 3 bases, leaving 16 bases between them. Germline V gene lookup returns CDR1 DFQATT and CDR2 SNEGSKA (reference sequence). The CDR3 loop reads CSARVGRGALYEQYF. The CDR3 region has the DNA TGCAGTGCTAGAGTGGGGCGGGGCGCACTCTACGAGCAGTACTTC.

CDR3 sequence: CASSLRQTNSPLHF. The CDR3 DNA reads TGTGCCAGCAGCTTAAGACAGACTAATTCACCCCTCCACTTT. The chain has TRBV7-9 and TRBJ1-6, with a possible D match to TRBD1 (5 bases). Trimming removed 2 bases at V and 6 bases at J, with 8 bases between. CDR3 size: 14 residues. The V gene's germline CDR1 is SEHNR and CDR2 FQNEAQ (reference sequence).

V gene TRBV5-1 combines with J gene TRBJ2-5, with 10 bases matching TRBD1. Germline CDR1 SGHRS, CDR2 YFSETQ. Trimming at V came to 4 bases and at J to 4 bases, leaving 19 bases not matched to a gene. There are 19 residues in the CDR3. The CDR3 region is CASSARPITTGGAAETQYF. CDR3 in DNA: TGCGCCAGCAGCGCCCGACCGATCACGACAGGGGGCGCAGCAGAGACCCAGTACTTC.

In this sample, this clonotype turned up once. This sequence joins TRBV19 and TRBJ1-1; perhaps TRBD1 as D (6 bases). The CDR3 runs to 14 residues. The germline V and J ends were trimmed by 5 bases and 2 bases, with 12 bases remaining between them. In germline, CDR1 is LNHDA, CDR2 SQIVND (reference sequence). CDR3 bases: TGTGCCAGTAGTGGAACAGGGCTTAACACTGAAGCTTTCTTT. This sequence encodes CASSGTGLNTEAFF.

This chain joins TRBV6-5 and TRBJ1-4; no firm D call. V lost 0 bases and J lost 6, with 11 bases in between. The CDR3 is made up of 15 amino acids. The germline gives CDR1 MNHEY, CDR2 SVGAGI. The CDR3 loop is CASSYSGSSDEKLFF. In DNA form, the CDR3 reads TGTGCCAGCAGTTACTCGGGCAGTTCTGATGAAAAACTGTTTTTT.

There are a few counts of this clonotype. The V gene is TRBV27, the J gene TRBJ1-1; no definite D call. Looked up from germline, CDR1 is MNHEY and CDR2 is SMNVEV (reference sequence). V lost 5 bases, J lost 0 bases, and 13 bases lay in between. This CDR3 spans 15 amino acids. CDR3 protein: CASSHGRNMNTEAFF. In DNA, the CDR3 is TGTGCCAGCAGTCACGGACGGAACATGAACACTGAAGCTTTCTTT.

The rearrangement links TRBV4-3 to TRBJ2-5; 9 nucleotides match TRBD1. The trim removed 0 bases at V and 5 bases at J, leaving 13 bases unmatched. CDR3 length: 18 amino acids. In germline, CDR1 is LGHNA, CDR2 YSLEER. The CDR3 is CASSQEITGGGMRETQYF. CDR3 DNA sequence: TGCGCCAGCAGCCAAGAAATCACAGGGGGCGGGATGAGGGAGACCCAGTACTTC.

The rearrangement uses TRBV27 and TRBJ2-5, with 12 bases aligning to TRBD2. The CDR3 has 17 residues. J gave up 5 bases and V 4 bases, and 11 bases lay outside the gene matches. Germline V gives CDR1 MNHEY, CDR2 SMNVEV (reference sequence). The CDR3 bases are TGTGCCAGCAGTTCTCACGCCCTAGCGGGAGGGTCGGAGACCCAGTACTTC. Residues: CASSSHALAGGSETQYF.

This clonotype was observed a few times. The rearrangement uses TRBV27 and TRBJ1-2; D is unclear. The germline gives CDR1 MNHEY, CDR2 SMNVEV (reference sequence). The CDR3 runs 13 residues. V lost 1 base and J lost 5, with 8 bases in between. The CDR3 spells CASSLFPQYGYTF. CDR3 coding DNA: TGTGCCAGCAGTTTATTCCCACAGTATGGCTACACCTTC.

The chain recombines TRBV5-1 with TRBJ2-5; D call uncertain. The germline V and J ends were trimmed by 2 bases and 1 base, with 6 bases remaining between them. The CDR3 spans 13 residues. Germline assignment: CDR1 SGHRS and CDR2 YFSETQ. The chain's CDR3 is CASSFNTQETQYF. In DNA, the CDR3 is TGCGCCAGCAGCTTCAACACCCAAGAGACCCAGTACTTC.

This rearrangement joins TRBV20-1 to TRBJ1-4; D gene ambiguous. CDR3 length: 12 amino acids. V was cut by 6 bases and J by 2 bases, with 7 bases left in between. Germline CDR1 reads DFQATT; CDR2 reads SNEGSKA (reference sequence). CDR3 DNA: TGCAGTGCAGGGTTGACTAATGAAAAACTGTTTTTT. This translates into CSAGLTNEKLFF.

CDR3 loop: CASSPGQGLRYTF. The CDR3 DNA reads as TGTGCCAGCAGCCCGGGACAGGGGTTGCGCTACACCTTC. The gene calls are TRBV7-3 and TRBJ1-2; 10 bases match TRBD1. CDR1 and CDR2 (germline): SGHTA, FQGTGA. Germline trimming cut 5 bases from V and 9 bases from J; bases unmatched to any gene: 6. The CDR3 sequence is 13 residues long.

The chain combines TRBV10-3 with TRBJ1-5; D is unresolved. The CDR3 totals 16 residues. Germline-derived CDR1 and CDR2 are ENHRY and SYGVKD. V was clipped by 0 bases and J by 2 bases, with 11 bases between them. This chain's CDR3 is CAISESYRAGNQPQHF. The CDR3 DNA reads as TGTGCCATCAGTGAGTCGTATAGGGCGGGCAATCAGCCCCAGCATTTT.

This clonotype came up once. V is TRBV19 and J is TRBJ1-2; the match to TRBD1 covers 8 bases. Losses at the gene ends were 7 bases for V and 4 bases for J; bases not matched to a gene: 11. Germline V CDR1 and CDR2: LNHDA, SQIVND (reference sequence). The CDR3 length is 15 residues. The CDR3: CASTPGQVLSYGYTF. The CDR3 DNA reads TGTGCCAGTACTCCGGGACAGGTTTTAAGCTATGGCTACACCTTC.

The chain employs TRBV20-1 and TRBJ2-7; 7 bases are a match to TRBD1. There are 12 residues in the CDR3. The germline gives CDR1 DFQATT, CDR2 SNEGSKA (reference sequence). The CDR3 loop reads CSYDRDNHEQYF. The DNA of the CDR3 is TGCAGCTACGACAGGGATAACCACGAGCAGTACTTC.

This clonotype was observed a single time. The V and J genes are TRBV6-2 or TRBV6-3 and TRBJ2-2, with 12 bases lining up with TRBD2. Trimming at V came to 5 bases and at J to 2 bases, leaving 12 bases not matched to a gene. The germline gives CDR1 MNHEY, CDR2 SVGEGT. This CDR3 region has 19 residues. The CDR3 coding sequence is TGTGCCAGCAGTCAAAACCGACTAGCGGGAGAGCTAAACACCGGGGAGCTGTTTTTT. Its translation is CASSQNRLAGELNTGELFF.

The chain is built from TRBV5-1 and TRBJ2-5; D call uncertain. Trimming took 4 bases from V and 1 from J, leaving 5 bases between them. The germline gives CDR1 SGHRS, CDR2 YFSETQ. The CDR3 has 12 amino acids. In DNA form, the CDR3 reads TGCGCCAGCAGCCAACTCCAAGAGACCCAGTACTTC. Residues: CASSQLQETQYF.

DNA for the CDR3: TGTGCCAGCAGCTTGGAGGCCACAGATACGCAGTATTTT. This codes for CASSLEATDTQYF. The rearrangement uses TRBV5-4 and TRBJ2-3; D remains ambiguous. Germline V gene sequence: CDR1 SGHNT, CDR2 YYREEE (reference sequence). Trimming cost V 0 bases and J 2 bases, with 4 bases left between them. The CDR3 length is 13 residues.

The chain uses TRBV18 and TRBJ1-2; D gene uncertain. The CDR3 sequence is 14 residues long. V was cut by 1 base and J by 4 bases, with 10 bases left in between. The germline V gene encodes CDR1 KGHSH and CDR2 LQKENI. The CDR3 nucleotides read TGTGCCAGCTCACCACGGCAGGCTATCTATGGCTACACCTTC. Residues: CASSPRQAIYGYTF.

The chain recombines TRBV20-1 with TRBJ2-3, with TRBD2 identical over 9 bases. Unmatched junction bases numbered 2, after V lost 0 bases and J lost 1 base. CDR1 and CDR2 from the germline V gene are DFQATT and SNEGSKA (reference sequence). The CDR3 covers 15 residues. This CDR3 is CSAREVAGGTDTQYF. In DNA form, the CDR3 reads TGCAGTGCTAGAGAAGTAGCGGGGGGCACAGATACGCAGTATTTT.

In DNA form, the CDR3 reads TGTGCCAGCCGGACTATGGATACGCAGTATTTT. Translation gives CASRTMDTQYF. The chain recombines TRBV6-2 or TRBV6-3 with TRBJ2-3, with D perhaps matching TRBD2 (6 bases). Germline V gives CDR1 MNHEY, CDR2 SVGEGT. CDR3 length: 11 residues. Trimming took 8 bases from V and 6 from J, leaving 9 bases between them.